The T cell receptor beta chain described here comes from a study of T cell clonality in common variable immunodeficiency (dated by TCRdb to between 2014 and 2017). Most CVID patients and most healthy controls were of Caucasian heritage. Heparinized peripheral whole blood samples of roughly 5 to 9 ml were obtained from each donor. TCRbeta CDR3 repertoires were sequenced from genomic DNA of adults with common variable immune deficiency (CVID) and healthy adult controls. A total of approximately 22 healthy adult volunteers (around 12 female and around 10 male; age range about 20 to 75 years, mean age about 33) were included in the control group. Diluted blood was subjected to density centrifugation over Hypaque 1077 or Ficoll-Paque for isolation of peripheral blood mononuclear cells. Genomic DNA was extracted from unsorted mononuclear cells by Qiagen column purification or by a centrifugation-based method.

For sequencing, equivalent amounts of genomic DNA were input from CVID and control samples. For every sample, a 60 bp segment covering the rearranged TCRbeta CDR3 region was amplified and then sequenced. The immunoSEQ assay, a bias-corrected multiplex PCR with high-throughput sequencing, was employed for TCRbeta amplification. Concerning the study's data processing: Each unique nucleotide sequence was treated as a clone and annotated with V, D and J genes, copy number and frequency. Sequences were labeled productive if in frame, and non-productive if out of frame or containing stop codons. Clonality was calculated from Shannon's entropy as previously described. The predicted amino acid sequences of productive clones were used to derive the mean CDR3 Kyte-Doolittle hydropathy. Using the R hclust function, scaled V gene usage was clustered hierarchically with Manhattan distance and complete linkage. To assess clone sharing by CDR3 amino acid sequence, 12 repertoires per group were resampled over 100 rounds. The repertoires were searched for 60 to 70 published EBV-specific TCRbeta sequences and roughly 250 published CMV-specific TCRbeta sequences. Analysis left out a couple of CVID samples that produced under 10,000 sequences, so around 40 CVID repertoires remained. TCRdb holds this immuneACCESS table with in-frame rearrangements only. Some clones are missing; in checked studies, unresolved V genes explain under half, and the rest has no known cause. That table supplies the V and J calls and clone size; D and trimming were determined from the DNA. The table shows some 44,000 clones here, with no singletons. Roughly 10% of the sample comes from the top ten.

From cysteine to phenylalanine, the CDR3 is 14 amino acids long. The DNA has 33 bases, all within the CDR3, and is read from base 1. Based on the germline V gene (reference sequence), the CDR1 and CDR2 sequences are SEHNR and FQNEAQ. Compared with germline, V lacks 8 bases and J lacks 7 bases; bases without a gene match: 8. Broad study findings and their caveats: Correlations of repertoire features with clinical complications were constrained by heterogeneity among patients within the CVID cohort. CVID subjects shared fewer TCRbeta clones with each other than healthy controls did (p < 0.0001). According to the authors, figuring out what caused the increased clonality in CVID would require sequencing the repertoires of T cell subpopulations. Increased TCRbeta clonality was found in CVID subjects compared with healthy controls (t-test p = 0.018), with the increase being most characteristic of about a third of subjects. CVID TCRbeta sequences were reported to have fewer deletions and N-nucleotide insertions and to lack highly modified clones with 13 or more V deletions. Although equal DNA input was used, an average of approximately 82,000 unique sequences per sample was obtained for controls, compared with around 32,000 for CVID samples.

Ten or more counts support this clone. This clone's antigen is unknown. Read data end 3 residues before the CDR3 end; the end is taken from the germline J gene. This TCR was recovered from a person between 18 and 70 years old in good health. The sample comprised peripheral blood mononuclear cells. The receptor chain draws on TRBV7-9 and TRBJ1-6; TRBD1 agrees with 7 junctional bases. The CDR3 region reads CASFSGTANSPLHF. The sequenced part of the CDR3 DNA is TGTGCCAGCTTTTCCGGGACAGCCAATTCACCC.